This is a list of T cell receptor beta chains from one sample in a study of OX40 agonist ivuxolimab in advanced cancers. Data came from immunoSEQ multiplex PCR; TCRdb stores just in-frame clones and leaves some out. This table has around 80,000 clones, 65% to 90% appearing once. This sample comprised CD4+ or CD8+ T cells sorted from blood, obtained in a trial of the OX40 agonist ivuxolimab. The source of these receptors is an adult with an advanced solid tumor such as melanoma, head and neck, liver or kidney cancer. Both conserved end residues are part of each CDR3. Each record gives: clone size, V gene, D gene, J gene, CDR3 length, CDR3 DNA, CDR3 protein. A D gene is named only where the DNA matches it firmly. Not all rows give a size; the values are once, few, many and, for expanded clones, a class.

>.|TRBV6-5|TRBD2|TRBJ2-7|13
TGTGCCAGCTCCGGGGGGGTTCGTCGCGAGCAGTACTTC
CASSGGVRREQYF
>.|TRBV19|.|TRBJ1-2|15
TGTGCCAGTAGTATAGGGGGTACAGGGAACTATGGCTACACCTTC
CASSIGGTGNYGYTF
>.|TRBV5-6|.|TRBJ2-7|11
TGTGCCAGCAGCTTTCTAGCCGAGCAGTACTTC
CASSFLAEQYF
>.|TRBV21-1|.|TRBJ2-7|17
TGTGCCAGCAGAAAAGGGTCGGGCTCCCGGAGCCATTACGAGCAGTACTTC
CASRKGSGSRSHYEQYF
>.|TRBV7-8|.|TRBJ1-2|19
TGTGCCAGCAGCTTAGCGGGGAGATCGCGGCCCCGTGGGGACTATGGCTACACCTTC
CASSLAGRSRPRGDYGYTF
>.|TRBV5-4|.|TRBJ1-6|15
TGTGCCAGCAGCTTGAGTGAGCCATATAATTCACCCCTCCACTTT
CASSLSEPYNSPLHF
>.|TRBV4-2|.|TRBJ1-5|17
TGTGCCAGCAGCCAAGAGCTGAACTCTCCGAGAAATCAGCCCCAGCATTTT
CASSQELNSPRNQPQHF
>once|TRBV21-1|.|TRBJ2-3|14
TGTGCCAGCAGCCAAGGGGGGATACCAGATACGCAGTATTTT
CASSQGGIPDTQYF
>.|TRBV25-1|TRBD2|TRBJ2-5|15
TGTGCCAGCAGTGAACCTAGCGGGGGGCTGGAGACCCAGTACTTC
CASSEPSGGLETQYF
>.|TRBV10-3|TRBD1|TRBJ2-5|13
TGTGCCATCAGTCCCGGGACAGCGGAGACCCAGTACTTC
CAISPGTAETQYF
>.|TRBV11-2|.|TRBJ1-2|13
TGTGCCAGCAGCTTAGGGCTGAGATACGGCTACACCTTC
CASSLGLRYGYTF
>.|TRBV6-1|.|TRBJ1-5|13
TGTGCCAGCCAATGGACACTAAATCAGCCCCAGCATTTT
CASQWTLNQPQHF
>.|TRBV7-6|.|TRBJ1-3|16
TGTGCCAGCAGCTTAGCGGGGGGGCGCTTTGGAAACACCATATATTTT
CASSLAGGRFGNTIYF
>.|TRBV9|.|TRBJ2-5|14
TGTGCCAGCAGCGTAGGGGCAGGCCTAGAGACCCAGTACTTC
CASSVGAGLETQYF
>.|TRBV7-2|.|TRBJ2-5|14
TGTGCCAGCAGCTTATCGCCTCGGAGAGAGACCCAGTACTTC
CASSLSPRRETQYF
>once|TRBV5-8|.|TRBJ1-6|15
TGTGCCAGCAGCTTGCAGGGGAACTATAATTCACCCCTCCACTTT
CASSLQGNYNSPLHF
>.|TRBV11-2|.|TRBJ1-1|12
TGTGCCAGCAGCTTAATCCGGGTCAAAGCTTTCTTT
CASSLIRVKAFF
>.|TRBV11-3|TRBD2|TRBJ2-1|14
TGTGCCAGCAGCTTAGGGACTAGCCACAATGAGCAGTTCTTC
CASSLGTSHNEQFF
>.|TRBV21-1|.|TRBJ2-2|16
TGTGCCAGCACGAAGACTCTCACTCTTAACACCGGGGAGCTGTTTTTT
CASTKTLTLNTGELFF
>.|TRBV30|.|TRBJ2-5|11
TGTGCCTGGAGTTTGGCGGAGACCCAGTACTTC
CAWSLAETQYF
>.|TRBV4-1|.|TRBJ1-5|16
TGCGCCAGCAGCCAAGTAGGAGGTCTTTCGTTTCAGCCCCAGCATTTT
CASSQVGGLSFQPQHF
>.|TRBV7-2|.|TRBJ1-5|15
TGTGCCAGCAGCTTAGCGAGGGCAGGTAATCAGCCCCAGCATTTT
CASSLARAGNQPQHF
>.|TRBV2|.|TRBJ2-5|14
TGTGCCAGCAGTCTCTCAGGGGCGGGGGAGACCCAGTACTTC
CASSLSGAGETQYF
>.|TRBV11-2|.|TRBJ1-1|14
TGTGCCAGCAGCCTATTTCCGGTGAACACTGAAGCTTTCTTT
CASSLFPVNTEAFF
>.|TRBV11-2|.|TRBJ2-4|16
TGTGCCAGCAGCTTATACGGAAGGTTAGCCAAAAACATTCAGTACTTC
CASSLYGRLAKNIQYF
>.|TRBV19|.|TRBJ2-1|15
TGTGCCAGTAGTATCAGGGGGGCTCCCTACAATGAGCAGTTCTTC
CASSIRGAPYNEQFF
>.|TRBV7-9|.|TRBJ2-3|15
TGTGCCAGCAGCTTAGTCCGACCAAGCACAGATACGCAGTATTTT
CASSLVRPSTDTQYF
>once|TRBV5-1|.|TRBJ2-3|17
TGCGCCAGCAGCTTGGGAGCCATGCGGGCTAGCACAGATACGCAGTATTTT
CASSLGAMRASTDTQYF
>.|TRBV7-3|TRBD1|TRBJ1-6|13
TGTGCCAGCAGCCCCGGACAGGTTTCACCCCTCCACTTT
CASSPGQVSPLHF